Listed below are T cell receptor beta chains from one sample, sequenced in a study of blood T cell repertoires in COVID-19. TCRdb's table, derived via immunoSEQ multiplex PCR, lists solely in-frame clones and lacks some. The sample carries roughly 330,000 clones, just over 85% recorded once. The sequencing input was PBMCs or T cells enriched from blood (not recorded which). The receptors derive from a woman aged 18-30 years who had recovered from COVID-19. Each CDR3 is given with its conserved first and last residue. A D gene is named only where the DNA matches it firmly. Not every row has a clone size; where given, it reads once, few, many or a size class.

d_gene,len,j_gene,v_gene,abundance,CDR3aa,CDR3nt
TRBD1,15,TRBJ1-5,TRBV2,.,CASSATGDRNQPQHF,TGTGCCAGCAGTGCCACAGGGGATCGCAATCAGCCCCAGCATTTT
TRBD2,16,TRBJ2-3,TRBV30,few,CAWSVGSSGGSDTQYF,TGTGCCTGGAGTGTGGGGTCTAGCGGGGGTTCAGATACGCAGTATTTT
.,11,TRBJ2-1,TRBV5-1,.,CASSSLNEQFF,TGCGCCAGCAGTTCGTTAAATGAGCAGTTCTTC
.,13,TRBJ1-2,TRBV6-5,once,CASSYEANYGYTF,TGTGCCAGCAGTTACGAAGCGAACTATGGCTACACCTTC
TRBD1,14,TRBJ1-5,TRBV7-2,.,CASGHTGGVQPQHF,TGTGCCAGCGGTCACACAGGGGGTGTACAGCCCCAGCATTTT
.,13,TRBJ2-2,TRBV9,.,CASSVRNTGELFF,TGTGCCAGCAGCGTTAGAAACACCGGGGAGCTGTTTTTT
.,13,TRBJ1-2,TRBV4-1,.,CASSLIQSADGTF,TGCGCCAGCAGCCTAATACAGTCGGCAGATGGGACCTTC
.,16,TRBJ2-5,TRBV21-1,.,CASSKLREVLQETQYF,TGTGCCAGCAGCAAACTGCGGGAGGTTTTACAAGAGACCCAGTACTTC
TRBD2,16,TRBJ2-3,TRBV25-1,.,CASSEYMGSGMDTQYF,TGTGCCAGCAGTGAATATATGGGTAGCGGGATGGATACGCAGTATTTT
.,12,TRBJ1-2,TRBV29-1,once,CSVESELYGYTF,TGCAGCGTTGAGTCAGAACTATATGGCTACACCTTC
.,15,TRBJ2-3,TRBV28,.,CASSFAGLSTDTQYF,TGTGCCAGCAGTTTCGCAGGGCTCAGCACAGATACGCAGTATTTT
TRBD1,15,TRBJ1-2,TRBV29-1,.,CSAIPLGTASYGYTF,TGCAGCGCCATCCCGCTCGGGACAGCGAGCTATGGCTACACCTTC
.,13,TRBJ2-1,TRBV3-1/TRBV3-2,.,CASSQFWQDGQFF,TGTGCCAGCAGCCAGTTCTGGCAGGATGGGCAGTTCTTC
TRBD2,15,TRBJ2-7,TRBV30,.,CAWSKLAGATREQYF,TGTGCCTGGAGCAAGCTAGCGGGAGCAACGAGGGAGCAGTACTTC
.,15,TRBJ1-4,TRBV2,.,CASRIRQATNEKLFF,TGTGCCAGCAGGATAAGACAGGCAACTAATGAAAAACTGTTTTTT
.,15,TRBJ1-3,TRBV20-1,few,CSASEGLSSGNTIYF,TGCAGTGCTAGTGAGGGACTATCCTCTGGAAACACCATATATTTT
TRBD2,15,TRBJ2-1,TRBV19,few,CASSTPAGGYNEQFF,TGTGCCAGTAGTACCCCAGCGGGAGGGTACAATGAGCAGTTCTTC
TRBD1,15,TRBJ2-5,TRBV3-1/TRBV3-2,.,CASSQEQGLWETQYF,TGTGCCAGCAGCCAAGAACAGGGGTTGTGGGAGACCCAGTACTTC
.,12,TRBJ1-3,TRBV30,once,CAWSVLGNTIYF,TGTGCCTGGAGTGTACTTGGAAACACCATATATTTT
.,16,TRBJ1-3,TRBV18,.,CASSPRSQGDGNTIYF,TGTGCCAGCTCACCCCGGTCACAGGGAGATGGAAACACCATATATTTT
TRBD1,13,TRBJ1-1,TRBV7-8,.,CASSRGPTTEAFF,TGTGCCAGCTCCAGGGGGCCGACCACTGAAGCTTTCTTT
TRBD2,15,TRBJ2-3,TRBV29-1,.,CSVSTGGSLGDTQYF,TGCAGCGTTTCCACGGGAGGATCCCTCGGAGATACGCAGTATTTT
.,13,TRBJ2-1,TRBV24-1,.,CATSDLRGGGEIF,TGTGCCACCAGTGATTTAAGAGGCGGCGGGGAAATCTTC
.,15,TRBJ1-2,TRBV6-5,.,CASTRTTGPVYGYTF,TGTGCCAGCACCCGGACTACAGGCCCCGTGTATGGCTACACCTTC
TRBD1,14,TRBJ1-5,TRBV5-8,once,CASSPRTGYQPQHF,TGTGCCAGCAGCCCTAGGACAGGGTATCAGCCCCAGCATTTT
.,14,TRBJ1-2,TRBV5-4,.,CASSPARQNYGYTF,TGTGCCAGCAGCCCGGCCCGACAGAACTATGGCTACACCTTC
TRBD2,19,TRBJ2-2,TRBV6-2/TRBV6-3,.,CASSYGGTSGLANTGELFF,TGTGCCAGCAGTTACGGGGGGACATCGGGACTAGCGAACACCGGGGAGCTGTTTTTT
.,18,TRBJ2-7,TRBV4-2,once,CASSQVRSERAQTYEQYF,TGTGCCAGCAGCCAAGTTAGATCCGAGCGAGCGCAAACCTACGAGCAGTACTTC
TRBD1,14,TRBJ1-2,TRBV28,.,CASDQEGQGYGYTF,TGTGCCAGCGATCAGGAAGGACAGGGCTATGGCTACACCTTC
.,13,TRBJ1-2,TRBV12-3/TRBV12-4,.,CASSFRTSYGYTF,TGTGCCAGCAGTTTTCGGACATCCTATGGCTACACCTTC
TRBD2,14,TRBJ2-1,TRBV5-5,.,CASSDWGGYNEQFF,TGTGCCAGCTCCGACTGGGGGGGTTACAATGAGCAGTTCTTC
.,13,TRBJ2-5,TRBV28,.,CASSLGGLGAQYF,TGTGCCAGCAGTTTAGGCGGTCTAGGGGCCCAGTACTTC
.,15,TRBJ2-7,TRBV7-9,.,CASSPPFGGLDEQYF,TGTGCCAGCAGCCCACCCTTTGGGGGACTCGACGAGCAGTACTTC
.,14,TRBJ1-2,TRBV6-5,once,CASTPGGRLDGYTF,TGTGCCAGCACCCCGGGGGGGCGATTAGATGGCTACACCTTC
.,17,TRBJ2-1,TRBV7-9,.,CASSLASGTHSYNEQFF,TGTGCCAGCAGCTTAGCTTCAGGGACTCACTCCTACAATGAGCAGTTCTTC
.,13,TRBJ1-1,TRBV5-1,once,CASSLASNREAFF,TGCGCCAGCAGCTTGGCCTCGAACAGGGAAGCTTTCTTT
TRBD1,17,TRBJ1-1,TRBV4-2,.,CANFRPGQGVGDTEAFF,TGTGCCAACTTCCGACCGGGACAGGGGGTTGGGGACACTGAAGCTTTCTTT
.,14,TRBJ2-5,TRBV3-1/TRBV3-2,.,CASTPFAAQETQYF,TGTGCCAGCACTCCCTTCGCGGCACAAGAGACCCAGTACTTC
.,15,TRBJ1-2,TRBV6-5,.,CASSYEPPRDYGYTF,TGTGCCAGCAGTTACGAGCCTCCCCGCGACTATGGCTACACCTTC
TRBD2,17,TRBJ2-1,TRBV7-8,.,CASSLAGGALSYNEQFF,TGTGCCAGCAGTTTAGCGGGAGGTGCCCTCTCCTACAATGAGCAGTTCTTC
.,13,TRBJ1-2,TRBV11-2,.,CASSNINREIYTF,TGTGCCAGCAGCAACATCAACAGGGAAATCTACACCTTC
.,15,TRBJ2-5,TRBV30,.,CAWSPGLHSQETQYF,TGTGCCTGGTCCCCGGGACTCCATTCCCAAGAGACCCAGTACTTC
TRBD1,13,TRBJ2-7,TRBV5-1,.,CASSRDRVYEQYF,TGCGCCAGCAGCCGAGACAGGGTCTACGAGCAGTACTTC
TRBD2,20,TRBJ2-1,TRBV4-1,few,CASKVARLAGGPTKYNEQFF,TGCGCCAGCAAAGTGGCGAGACTAGCGGGGGGGCCTACTAAGTACAATGAGCAGTTCTTC
.,17,TRBJ1-5,TRBV18,.,CASSPPGGQRGNQPQHF,TGTGCCAGCTCACCACCGGGAGGACAGCGGGGGAATCAGCCCCAGCATTTT
.,15,TRBJ2-1,TRBV7-3,.,CASSEYGGLYNEQFF,TGTGCCAGCAGCGAATACGGGGGGCTCTACAATGAGCAGTTCTTC
.,15,TRBJ1-2,TRBV6-5,.,CASRGGVVSNYGYTF,TGTGCCAGCAGGGGAGGGGTAGTCTCTAACTATGGCTACACCTTC
TRBD1,16,TRBJ2-7,TRBV5-1,.,CASSLFVTGGSYEQYF,TGCGCCAGCAGCTTGTTCGTGACAGGGGGTTCCTACGAGCAGTACTTC
.,15,TRBJ1-6,TRBV2,once,CASSESSESPWSLHF,TGTGCCAGCAGTGAGAGCAGCGAGTCCCCTTGGTCCCTCCACTTT
TRBD2,15,TRBJ2-3,TRBV27,few,CASTPLAGGTDTQYF,TGTGCCAGCACCCCTCTAGCGGGGGGCACAGATACGCAGTATTTT
.,14,TRBJ1-6,TRBV3-1/TRBV3-2,.,CASSQDPNFPPLHF,TGTGCCAGCAGCCAAGATCCGAACTTTCCACCCCTCCACTTT
TRBD2,15,TRBJ2-3,TRBV2,.,CASSASSGRTDTQYF,TGTGCCAGCAGTGCCTCTAGCGGGAGGACAGATACGCAGTATTTT
.,16,TRBJ1-2,TRBV9,.,CASSVGGPGGLHGYTF,TGTGCCAGCAGCGTAGGGGGGCCGGGGGGCCTTCATGGCTACACCTTC